These 5 T cell receptor beta chains were sequenced from one sample in a study of shared clonotypes between healthy human individuals (dated by TCRdb to between 2020 and 2021). Library construction relied on the immunoSEQ multiplex PCR assay. What TCRdb holds here is the immuneACCESS table cut down to in-frame rearrangements. Part of the clones is not present; checked against another copy, under half of the missing clones reflect an unresolved V gene, and the others are unexplained. The sample has approximately 2.1 million clones on record, about 92% of them singletons. Jointly, the top ten make up about 0.41% of the sample. The sequencing sample was made of naive CD4+ T cells from PBMCs. Interpreted using the paper, the cell subset or site label stands for: CD45RA+ positively selected. The receptors were sampled from a young man in good health. Some clones in this sample may be carry-over from other donors' samples.

On this clone: This same CDR3 is encoded by further DNA sequences in the sample. The chain is built from TRBV27 and TRBJ1-5; D gene uncertain. Germline loops: CDR1 MNHEY, CDR2 SMNVEV (reference sequence). V dropped 2 bases and J dropped 0 bases, with 8 bases sitting between them. CDR3 length: 15 residues. Written as DNA, the CDR3 is TGTGCCAGCAGTTTAGGGCGGTATAGCAATCAGCCCCAGCATTTT. It encodes CASSLGRYSNQPQHF.

The chain has TRBV6-5 and TRBJ2-3; D uncertain. Germline V gene data show CDR1 as MNHEY and CDR2 as SVGAGI. This CDR3 region has 13 residues. Trimming pared 4 bases from V and 2 bases from J, leaving 7 bases between. CDR3 residues: CASSSLATDTQYF. In DNA form, the CDR3 reads TGTGCCAGCAGTTCACTCGCCACAGATACGCAGTATTTT.

As regards this clone: Within the sample, other DNA sequences also encode this same CDR3. V gene TRBV19 combines with J gene TRBJ1-2; D is unresolved. CDR1 LNHDA and CDR2 SQIVND come from the germline V gene (reference sequence). The CDR3 has 13 residues. With 2 bases removed from V and 1 base from J, the gap between germline ends came to 5 bases. The CDR3 coding sequence is TGTGCCAGTAGTATAAGAGATAACTATGGCTACACCTTC. It encodes CASSIRDNYGYTF.

The V and J genes are TRBV7-9 and TRBJ2-3; TRBD1 might be the D (5 bases). Germline V lookup: CDR1 SEHNR, CDR2 FQNEAQ (reference sequence). V gave up 4 bases and J gave up 1 base, with 9 bases separating them. The CDR3 runs to 14 residues. This CDR3 reads CASSSRVGTDTQYF. The CDR3 DNA sequence: TGTGCCAGCAGCTCCAGGGTTGGCACAGATACGCAGTATTTT.

This sequence joins TRBV9 and TRBJ2-7, with 7 bases that match TRBD1. The junction had 7 bases not matched to a gene; V was cut back by 4 bases and J by 6 bases. The CDR3 sequence is 13 residues long. The germline gives CDR1 SGDLS, CDR2 YYNGEE. The CDR3 sequence is CASSRTGAGEQYF. The CDR3 DNA sequence: TGTGCCAGCAGCCGAACAGGGGCGGGCGAGCAGTACTTC.